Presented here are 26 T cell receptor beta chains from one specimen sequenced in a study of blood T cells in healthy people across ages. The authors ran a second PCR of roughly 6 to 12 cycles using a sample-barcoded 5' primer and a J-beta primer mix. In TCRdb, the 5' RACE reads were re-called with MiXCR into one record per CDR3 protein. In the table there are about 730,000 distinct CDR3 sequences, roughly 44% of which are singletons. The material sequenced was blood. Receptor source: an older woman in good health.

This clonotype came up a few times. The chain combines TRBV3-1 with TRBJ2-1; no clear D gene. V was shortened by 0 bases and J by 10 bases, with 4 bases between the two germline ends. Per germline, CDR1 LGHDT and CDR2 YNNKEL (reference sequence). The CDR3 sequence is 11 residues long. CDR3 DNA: TGTGCCAGCAGCCAAGAGCGCGAGCAGTTCTTC. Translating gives CASSQEREQFF.

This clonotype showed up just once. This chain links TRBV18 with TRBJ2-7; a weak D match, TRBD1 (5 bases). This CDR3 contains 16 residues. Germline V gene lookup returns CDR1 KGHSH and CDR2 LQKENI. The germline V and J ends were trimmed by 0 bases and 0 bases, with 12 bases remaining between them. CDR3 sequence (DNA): TGTGCCAGCTCACCACCCGTCCAGGGAAGCTCCTACGAGCAGTACTTC. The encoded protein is CASSPPVQGSSYEQYF.

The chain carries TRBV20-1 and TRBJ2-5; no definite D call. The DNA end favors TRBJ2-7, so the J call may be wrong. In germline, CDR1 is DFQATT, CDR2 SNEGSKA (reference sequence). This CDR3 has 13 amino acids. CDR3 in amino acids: CSARGSTDYEQYF. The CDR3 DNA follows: TGCAGTGCTAGAGGATCCACCGACTACGAGCAGTACTTC.

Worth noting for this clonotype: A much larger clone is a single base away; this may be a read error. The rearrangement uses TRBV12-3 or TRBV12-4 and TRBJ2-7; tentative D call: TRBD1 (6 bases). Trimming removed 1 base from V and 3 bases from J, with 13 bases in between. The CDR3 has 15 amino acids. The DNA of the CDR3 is TGTGCCAGCAGTTTAGATATGGGACATCGCTACGAGCAGTACTTC. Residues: CASSLDMGHRYEQYF.

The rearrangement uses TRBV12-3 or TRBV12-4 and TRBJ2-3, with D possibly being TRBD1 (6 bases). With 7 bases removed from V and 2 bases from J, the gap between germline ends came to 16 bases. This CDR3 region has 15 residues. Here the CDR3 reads CASTALGGFTDTQYF. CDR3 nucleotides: TGTGCCAGCACCGCGCTAGGGGGTTTCACAGATACGCAGTATTTT.

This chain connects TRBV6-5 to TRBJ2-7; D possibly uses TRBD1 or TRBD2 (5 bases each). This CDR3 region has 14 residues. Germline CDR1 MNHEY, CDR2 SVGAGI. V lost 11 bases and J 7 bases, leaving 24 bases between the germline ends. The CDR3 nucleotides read TGTGCCGGATCCCCGGGGACCTCAGTATTGGAGCAGTACTTC. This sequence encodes CAGSPGTSVLEQYF.

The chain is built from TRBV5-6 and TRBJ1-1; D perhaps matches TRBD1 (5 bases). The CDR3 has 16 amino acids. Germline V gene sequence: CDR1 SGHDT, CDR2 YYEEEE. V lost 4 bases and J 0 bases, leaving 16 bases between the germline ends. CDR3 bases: TGTGCCAGCAGCCGGACACTTGGGGCCCTGAACACTGAAGCTTTCTTT. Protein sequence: CASSRTLGALNTEAFF. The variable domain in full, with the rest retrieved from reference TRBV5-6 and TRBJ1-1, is DAGVTQSPTHLIKTRGQQVTLRCSPKSGHDTVSWYQQALGQGPQFIFQYYEEEERQRGNFPDRFSGHQFPNYSSELNVNALLLGDSALYLCASSRTLGALNTEAFFGQGTRLTVV.

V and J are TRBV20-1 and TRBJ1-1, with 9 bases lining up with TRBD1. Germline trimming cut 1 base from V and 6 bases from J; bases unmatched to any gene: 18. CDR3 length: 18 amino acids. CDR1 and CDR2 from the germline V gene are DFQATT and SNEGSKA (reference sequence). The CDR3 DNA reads TGCAGTGCTAGAGTGAACAGGGGGCTGTCAAAAACGTGGGCTGAAGCTTTCTTT. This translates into CSARVNRGLSKTWAEAFF.

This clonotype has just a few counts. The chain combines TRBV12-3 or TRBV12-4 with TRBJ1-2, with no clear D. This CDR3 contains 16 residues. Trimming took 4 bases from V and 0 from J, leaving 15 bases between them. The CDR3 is CASSSTRAVTNYGYTF. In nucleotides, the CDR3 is TGTGCCAGCAGTTCCACTCGGGCGGTCACTAACTATGGCTACACCTTC.

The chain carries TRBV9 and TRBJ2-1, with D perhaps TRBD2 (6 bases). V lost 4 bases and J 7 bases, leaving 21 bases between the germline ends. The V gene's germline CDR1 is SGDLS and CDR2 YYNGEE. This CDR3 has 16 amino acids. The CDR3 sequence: CASSMQDIHRGNEQFF. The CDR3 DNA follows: TGTGCCAGCAGCATGCAGGACATCCATCGGGGGAATGAGCAGTTCTTC.

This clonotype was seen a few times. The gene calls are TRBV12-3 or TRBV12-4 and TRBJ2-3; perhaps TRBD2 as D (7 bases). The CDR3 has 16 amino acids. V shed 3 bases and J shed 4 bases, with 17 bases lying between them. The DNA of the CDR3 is TGTGCCAGCAGTTTGTGGGGGGGCCAAGTGTCAGATACGCAGTATTTT. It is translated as CASSLWGGQVSDTQYF.

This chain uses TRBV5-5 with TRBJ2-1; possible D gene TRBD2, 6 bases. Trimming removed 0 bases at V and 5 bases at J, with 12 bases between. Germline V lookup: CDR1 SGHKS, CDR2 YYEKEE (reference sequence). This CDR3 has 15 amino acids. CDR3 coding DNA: TGTGCCAGCAGCTTGGGAGGGACTCGCCACAATGAGCAGTTCTTC. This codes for CASSLGGTRHNEQFF.

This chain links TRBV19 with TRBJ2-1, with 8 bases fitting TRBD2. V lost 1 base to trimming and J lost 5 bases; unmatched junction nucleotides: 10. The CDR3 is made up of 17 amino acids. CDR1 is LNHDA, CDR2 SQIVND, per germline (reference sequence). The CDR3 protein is CASSIGASGGLNNEQFF. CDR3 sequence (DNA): TGTGCCAGTAGTATAGGGGCAAGCGGGGGCCTTAACAATGAGCAGTTCTTC.

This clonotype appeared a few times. CDR3 nucleotides: TGTGCCAGCAGTTTCTTGGGGTTACAAGAGACCCAGTACTTC. It is translated as CASSFLGLQETQYF. The J gene is TRBJ2-5, the V gene TRBV27; no clear D gene. Trimming took 3 bases from V and 2 from J, leaving 10 bases between them. Germline V CDR1 and CDR2: MNHEY, SMNVEV (reference sequence). This CDR3 contains 14 residues.

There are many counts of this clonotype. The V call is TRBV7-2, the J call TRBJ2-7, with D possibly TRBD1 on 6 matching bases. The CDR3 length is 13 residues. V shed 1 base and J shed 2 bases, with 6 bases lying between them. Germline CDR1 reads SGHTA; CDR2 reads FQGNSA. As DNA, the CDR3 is TGTGCCAGCAGCTTAGGGACAGCCTACGAGCAGTACTTC. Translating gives CASSLGTAYEQYF.

The CDR3 region is CATSGGRTGSEQYF. CDR3 DNA sequence: TGTGCCACCAGTGGAGGGCGGACAGGGAGCGAGCAGTACTTC. The chain carries TRBV24-1 and TRBJ2-5; 8 nucleotides line up with TRBD1. The DNA end favors TRBJ2-7, so the J call may be wrong. Per germline, CDR1 KGHDR and CDR2 SFDVKD. The CDR3 totals 14 residues.

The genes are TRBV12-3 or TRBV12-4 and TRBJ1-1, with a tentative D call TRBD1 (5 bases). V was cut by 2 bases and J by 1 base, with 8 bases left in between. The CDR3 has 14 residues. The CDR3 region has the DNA TGTGCCAGCAGTTTAAGGGGATCGAACACTGAAGCTTTCTTT. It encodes CASSLRGSNTEAFF.

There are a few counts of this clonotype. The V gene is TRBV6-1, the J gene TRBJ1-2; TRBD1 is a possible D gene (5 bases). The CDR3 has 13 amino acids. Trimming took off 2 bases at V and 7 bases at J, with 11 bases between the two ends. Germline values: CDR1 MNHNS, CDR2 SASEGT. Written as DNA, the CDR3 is TGTGCCAGCAGTGAACGCCAGGGCTTTGGCTACACCTTC. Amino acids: CASSERQGFGYTF.

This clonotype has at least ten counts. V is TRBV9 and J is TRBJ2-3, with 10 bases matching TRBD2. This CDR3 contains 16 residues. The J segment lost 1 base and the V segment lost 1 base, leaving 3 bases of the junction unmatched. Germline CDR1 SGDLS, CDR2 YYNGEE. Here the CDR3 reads CASSVYLAGGTDTQYF. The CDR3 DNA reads TGTGCCAGCAGCGTATATCTAGCGGGGGGCACAGATACGCAGTATTTT.

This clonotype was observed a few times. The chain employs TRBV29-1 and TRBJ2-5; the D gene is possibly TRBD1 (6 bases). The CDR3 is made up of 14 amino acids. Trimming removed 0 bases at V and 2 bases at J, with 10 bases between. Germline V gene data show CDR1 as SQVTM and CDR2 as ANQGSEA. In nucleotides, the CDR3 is TGCAGCGTTGAAGATCGTGGACAGCAAGAGACCCAGTACTTC. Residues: CSVEDRGQQETQYF.

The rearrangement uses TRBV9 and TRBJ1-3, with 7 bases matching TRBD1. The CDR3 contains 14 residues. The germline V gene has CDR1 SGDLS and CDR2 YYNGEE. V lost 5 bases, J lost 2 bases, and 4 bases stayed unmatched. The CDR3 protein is CASRAGTAGNTIYF. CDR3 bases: TGTGCCAGCAGGGCCGGGACAGCTGGAAACACCATATATTTT.

The CDR3 is CSATGQGTSSYEQYF. The CDR3 coding sequence is TGCAGTGCCACAGGACAGGGGACTAGCTCCTACGAGCAGTACTTC. This chain joins TRBV20-1 and TRBJ2-7; D possibly corresponds to TRBD1 (9 bases). This CDR3 contains 15 residues. Trimming shortened V by 6 bases and J by 0 bases, and 18 bases separated the two germline ends. Germline loops: CDR1 DFQATT, CDR2 SNEGSKA (reference sequence).

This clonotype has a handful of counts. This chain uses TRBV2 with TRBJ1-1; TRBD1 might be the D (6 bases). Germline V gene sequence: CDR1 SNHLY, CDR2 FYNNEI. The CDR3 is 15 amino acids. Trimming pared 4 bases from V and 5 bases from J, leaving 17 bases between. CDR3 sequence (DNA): TGTGCCAGCAGTGGGATTGAACAGGGAAAGACTGAAGCTTTCTTT. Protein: CASSGIEQGKTEAFF.

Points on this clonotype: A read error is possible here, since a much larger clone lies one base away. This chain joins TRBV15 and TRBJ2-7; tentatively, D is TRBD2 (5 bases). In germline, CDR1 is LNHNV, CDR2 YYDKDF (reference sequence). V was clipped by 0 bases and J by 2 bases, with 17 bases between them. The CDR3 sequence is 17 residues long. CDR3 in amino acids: CATSRDREGAPAYEQYF. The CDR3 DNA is TGTGCCACCAGCAGAGATCGCGAGGGAGCCCCGGCCTACGAGCAGTACTTC.

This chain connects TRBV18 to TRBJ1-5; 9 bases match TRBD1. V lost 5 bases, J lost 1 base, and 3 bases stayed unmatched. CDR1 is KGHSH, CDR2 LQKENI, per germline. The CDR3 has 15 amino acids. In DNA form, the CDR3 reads TGTGCCAGCTCAGCTGGACAGGGGAGCAATCAGCCCCAGCATTTT. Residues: CASSAGQGSNQPQHF.

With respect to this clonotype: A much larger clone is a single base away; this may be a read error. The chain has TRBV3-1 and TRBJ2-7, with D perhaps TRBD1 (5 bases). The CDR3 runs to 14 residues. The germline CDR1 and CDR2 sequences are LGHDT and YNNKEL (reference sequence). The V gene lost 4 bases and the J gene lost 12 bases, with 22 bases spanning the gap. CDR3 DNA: TGTGCCAGCAGCCGAGGACACTCACAAGAGACCCGGTACTTC. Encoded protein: CASSRGHSQETRYF.